These 19 T cell receptor beta chains originate from one sample sequenced in a study of shared clonotypes between healthy human individuals. TCRdb's copy holds only in-frame clones and misses some; the assay was immunoSEQ multiplex PCR. The data contain 230,000 or so clones, about 65% of them seen just once; the ten biggest clones take up 8.5% to 14%. Sample: memory CD4+ T cells sorted from blood. Subset described: CD45RA-negative fraction. The receptors shown here come from a young man in good health.

The chain employs TRBV27 and TRBJ1-2; tentative D call: TRBD1 (5 bases). CDR3 length equals 13 residues. Germline CDR1 reads MNHEY; CDR2 reads SMNVEV (reference sequence). V gave up 2 bases and J gave up 7 bases, with 11 bases separating them. As DNA, the CDR3 is TGTGCCAGCAGTTTAGGGGGAACTGTTGGCTACACCTTC. Residues: CASSLGGTVGYTF.

This clone showed up just once. J is TRBJ2-7 and V is TRBV11-2, with no clear D. This CDR3 is built from 15 residues. Trimming cost V 5 bases and J 2 bases, with 16 bases left between them. CDR1 is SGHAT, CDR2 FQNNGV, per germline. CDR3 protein: CASSTVDFTPYEQYF. The DNA of the CDR3 is TGTGCCAGCAGCACGGTAGACTTTACGCCCTACGAGCAGTACTTC.

This clone was seen only a few times. The V gene is TRBV10-1, the J gene TRBJ2-5; 8 bases agree with TRBD2. V lost 4 bases to trimming and J lost 1 base; unmatched junction nucleotides: 2. The length of the CDR3 is 14 residues. Germline lookup yields CDR1 WNHNN and CDR2 SYGVQD (reference sequence). The CDR3 loop is CASSAGGPQETQYF. In DNA, the CDR3 is TGCGCCAGCAGTGCGGGAGGGCCCCAAGAGACCCAGTACTTC.

The chain recombines TRBV4-3 with TRBJ2-1; no clear D gene. Germline values: CDR1 LGHNA, CDR2 YSLEER. The CDR3 has 16 amino acids. The ends were cut back, 1 base at V and 7 bases at J, with 17 bases in the middle. The CDR3 spells CASSQGVRTIGNEQFF. CDR3 DNA: TGCGCCAGCAGCCAAGGGGTGCGGACCATCGGGAATGAGCAGTTCTTC.

V and J are TRBV23-1 and TRBJ2-3; no firm D call. TRBV23-1 counts as an open reading frame of uncertain function. The CDR3 is made up of 15 amino acids. V lost 6 bases, J lost 1 base, and 14 bases lay in between. CDR3 nucleotides: TGCGCCAGCAGCCCCCCGGTCGGGTGCACAGATACGCAGTATTTT. It codes for CASSPPVGCTDTQYF.

V gene TRBV5-6 combines with J gene TRBJ2-3; no firm D call. V was cut by 5 bases and J by 4 bases, with 8 bases left in between. CDR1 and CDR2 from the germline V gene are SGHDT and YYEEEE. This CDR3 has 12 amino acids. CDR3 in DNA: TGTGCCAGCAGGGTAGGCGCAGATACGCAGTATTTT. It encodes CASRVGADTQYF.

The rearrangement uses TRBV9 and TRBJ2-1; the match to TRBD1 covers 7 bases. The CDR3 consists of 15 residues. Germline V lookup: CDR1 SGDLS, CDR2 YYNGEE. V lost 0 bases, J lost 8 bases, and 8 bases stayed unmatched. CDR3 in DNA: TGTGCCAGCAGCGTAGGACAGGGCTCGAGCTATGAGCAGTTCTTC. Protein sequence: CASSVGQGSSYEQFF.

This chain connects TRBV14 to TRBJ2-1, with TRBD1 as a possible D gene (6 bases). The CDR3 contains 16 residues. Germline V CDR1 and CDR2: SGHDN, FVKESK. Trimming pared 5 bases from V and 3 bases from J, leaving 17 bases between. CDR3 sequence (DNA): TGTGCCAGCAGCAGCCGAACAGGGCTAGTCTACAATGAGCAGTTCTTC. This gives the protein CASSSRTGLVYNEQFF.

A word on this clone: The same CDR3 arises from other DNA sequences in this sample as well. The V gene is TRBV5-1, the J gene TRBJ2-2; no clear D. Germline V lookup: CDR1 SGHRS, CDR2 YFSETQ. V was pared by 3 bases and J by 0 bases, with 9 bases between. The CDR3 has 15 residues. The CDR3 reads CASSSSRANTGELFF. CDR3 sequence (DNA): TGCGCCAGCAGCTCCAGCCGGGCGAACACCGGGGAGCTGTTTTTT. Based on the CDR3 plus reference TRBV5-1 and TRBJ2-2, the full variable domain is KAGVTQTPRYLIKTRGQQVTLSCSPISGHRSVSWYQQTPGQGLQFLFEYFSETQRNKGNFPGRFSGRQFSNSRSEMNVSTLELGDSALYLCASSSSRANTGELFFGEGSRLTVL.

J is TRBJ2-6 and V is TRBV2; D unresolved. Looked up from germline, CDR1 is SNHLY and CDR2 is FYNNEI. CDR3 length: 15 residues. Between the trimmed V and J ends, which lost 2 bases and 4 bases, there was a span of 9 bases. DNA for the CDR3: TGTGCCAGCAGTGAACGCAGATCAGGGGCCAACGTCCTGACTTTC. This translates into CASSERRSGANVLTF. The full variable domain, its missing parts supplied by reference TRBV2 and TRBJ2-6, is EPEVTQTPSHQVTQMGQEVILRCVPISNHLYFYWYRQILGQKVEFLVSFYNNEISEKSEIFDDQFSVERPDGSNFTLKIRSTKLEDSAMYFCASSERRSGANVLTFGAGSRLTVL.

The V gene is TRBV16, the J gene TRBJ1-5, with a possible D match to TRBD1 (5 bases). Germline V gene sequence: CDR1 KGHSY, CDR2 FQNENV. The CDR3 runs to 14 residues. Trimming took 4 bases from V and 4 from J, leaving 11 bases between them. The CDR3 region is CASSLRDSNQPQHF. The CDR3 DNA is TGTGCCAGCAGCCTCCGGGACTCAAATCAGCCCCAGCATTTT.

Many counts were recorded for this clone. The chain recombines TRBV28 with TRBJ1-5, with 10 bases lining up with TRBD1. Germline V lookup: CDR1 MDHEN, CDR2 SYDVKM. The V segment lost 5 bases and the J segment 3 bases; nucleotides outside the gene matches: 10. The CDR3 length is 17 residues. The CDR3 region is CASSRFRDRGFNQPQHF. The CDR3 bases are TGTGCCAGCAGTCGATTTAGGGACAGGGGTTTCAATCAGCCCCAGCATTTT.

V gene TRBV2 combines with J gene TRBJ1-2, with D uncertain. Trimming cost V 5 bases and J 2 bases, with 9 bases left between them. In germline, CDR1 is SNHLY, CDR2 FYNNEI. This CDR3 has 13 amino acids. CDR3 residues: CASSSGPNYGYTF. Written as DNA, the CDR3 is TGTGCCAGCAGTTCCGGCCCGAACTATGGCTACACCTTC.

The chain recombines TRBV7-2 with TRBJ2-3; D is ambiguous. Between the trimmed V and J ends, which lost 2 bases and 4 bases, there was a span of 13 bases. This CDR3 region has 15 residues. Looked up from germline, CDR1 is SGHTA and CDR2 is FQGNSA. Here the CDR3 reads CASSLTARGADTQYF. Here the CDR3 DNA reads TGTGCCAGCAGCTTAACTGCGCGTGGTGCAGATACGCAGTATTTT. Full variable domain (rest looked up from reference TRBV7-2 and TRBJ2-3): GAGVSQSPSNKVTEKGKDVELRCDPISGHTALYWYRQSLGQGLEFLIYFQGNSAPDKSGLPSDRFSAERTGGSVSTLTIQRTQQEDSAVYLCASSLTARGADTQYFGPGTRLTVL.

The V call is TRBV7-3, the J call TRBJ2-3; D assignment may be TRBD1 or TRBD2 (6 bases each). This CDR3 region has 13 residues. The V and J ends lost 5 bases and 6 bases respectively, with 12 bases between them. CDR1 is SGHTA, CDR2 FQGTGA, per germline. The CDR3 loop reads CASSRRGVDTQYF. DNA for the CDR3: TGTGCCAGCAGCCGAAGGGGGGTGGATACGCAGTATTTT.

This clone was found many times. The V gene is TRBV18, the J gene TRBJ2-4; perhaps D is TRBD1 or TRBD2 (6 bases each). Trimming removed 1 base at V and 0 bases at J, with 19 bases between. This CDR3 spans 19 amino acids. The V gene's germline CDR1 is KGHSH and CDR2 LQKENI. CDR3 protein: CASSPQPWRGRIAKNIQYF. Here the CDR3 DNA reads TGTGCCAGCTCACCACAACCCTGGAGGGGGAGAATAGCCAAAAACATTCAGTACTTC.

The chain links TRBV2 to TRBJ2-5; perhaps D is TRBD1 or TRBD2 (5 bases each). Germline CDR1 is SNHLY and CDR2 is FYNNEI. CDR3 size: 13 residues. The V and J ends lost 8 bases and 1 base respectively, with 11 bases between them. This CDR3 is CASCRDGQETQYF. As DNA, the CDR3 is TGTGCCAGCTGTCGGGACGGCCAAGAGACCCAGTACTTC.

This clone was recorded a few times. The J gene is TRBJ1-2, the V gene TRBV5-6; 7 bases are shared with TRBD1. The CDR3 runs to 13 residues. J lost 8 bases, V lost 4 bases, and 8 bases had no gene match. The V gene's germline CDR1 is SGHDT and CDR2 YYEEEE. CDR3 in amino acids: CASSTTGELGYTF. CDR3 DNA: TGTGCCAGCAGCACTACAGGGGAGTTGGGCTACACCTTC.

The J gene is TRBJ2-5, the V gene TRBV30, with unresolved D. CDR3 length: 11 residues. Between the trimmed V and J ends, which lost 0 bases and 1 base, there was a span of 0 bases. Germline V CDR1 and CDR2: GTSNPN, SVGIG (reference sequence). The DNA of the CDR3 is TGTGCCTGGAGTGTCCAAGAGACCCAGTACTTC. Residues: CAWSVQETQYF.